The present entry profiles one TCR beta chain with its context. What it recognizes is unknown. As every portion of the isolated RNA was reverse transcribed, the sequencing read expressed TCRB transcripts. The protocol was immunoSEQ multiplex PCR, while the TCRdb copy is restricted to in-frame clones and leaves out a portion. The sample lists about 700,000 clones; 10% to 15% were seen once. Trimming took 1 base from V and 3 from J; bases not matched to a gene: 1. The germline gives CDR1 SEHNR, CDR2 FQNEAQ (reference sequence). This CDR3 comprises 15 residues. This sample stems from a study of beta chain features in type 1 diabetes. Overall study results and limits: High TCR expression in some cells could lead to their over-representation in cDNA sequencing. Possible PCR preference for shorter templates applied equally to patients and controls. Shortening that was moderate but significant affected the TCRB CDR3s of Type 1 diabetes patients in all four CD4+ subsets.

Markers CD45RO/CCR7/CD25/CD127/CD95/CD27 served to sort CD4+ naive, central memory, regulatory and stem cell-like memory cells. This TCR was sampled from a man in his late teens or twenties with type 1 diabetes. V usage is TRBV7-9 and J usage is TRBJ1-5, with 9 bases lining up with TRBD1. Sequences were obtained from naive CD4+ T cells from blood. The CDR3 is CASSLGTGDNQPQHF. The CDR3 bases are TGTGCCAGCAGCTTAGGGACAGGGGACAATCAGCCCCAGCATTTT.